The subject of this entry is one T cell receptor (beta chain). This specimen comes from a study of blood T cell repertoires in COVID-19. Across the whole study: Sites in the United States, Italy and Spain provided acute and convalescent COVID-19 samples. PBMCs, B-cell-depleted T cells, or T cells provided the cDNA or gDNA that made up the material.

Unmatched junction bases numbered 5, after V lost 0 bases and J lost 4 bases. Germline V gene sequence: CDR1 SGDLS, CDR2 YYNGEE. CDR3 length equals 15 residues. Per the study methods: Amplification of reference gene primers was used by the study to estimate nucleated cell counts. Libraries were prepared by immunoSEQ multiplex PCR; TCRdb keeps only in-frame clonotypes and omits some of them. V and J calls and clone size are given by that table; D and trimming were obtained from the DNA. Counted here are around 170,000 clones, roughly nine tenths occurring once; the ten biggest clones make up under 2%.

The chain combines TRBV9 with TRBJ2-5, with 8 bases aligning to TRBD1. The source is a man aged 18 to 30 who had recovered from COVID-19. Specimen: peripheral blood. This CDR3 is CASSVARGRGETQYF. The CDR3 DNA is TGTGCCAGCAGCGTAGCCAGGGGGCGCGGAGAGACCCAGTACTTC. Full variable domain (missing parts from reference TRBV9 and TRBJ2-5): DSGVTQTPKHLITATGQRVTLRCSPRSGDLSVYWYQQSLDQGLQFLIQYYNGEERAKGNILERFSAQQFPDLHSELNLSSLELGDSALYFCASSVARGRGETQYFGPGTRLLVL.